This TCR beta chain originates from a study of cytomegalovirus exposure and HLA in healthy donors. Some clones are missing from TCRdb's copy, which holds only in-frame ones; the method was immunoSEQ multiplex PCR. Seen here are 300,000 to 450,000 clones, 86% observed once, and the top ten hold over 0.75%. Unmatched junction bases numbered 2, after V lost 4 bases and J lost 4 bases. The CDR3 is made up of 12 amino acids. Germline loops: CDR1 SGHRS, CDR2 YFSETQ. The clonotype originates from a woman aged 18-35 years in good health and CMV-seronegative. The J gene is TRBJ2-7, the V gene TRBV5-1; TRBD1 matches at 7 bases. The sample was PBMCs. CDR3 sequence (DNA): TGCGCCAGCAGCGTCAGGGGGTACGAGCAGTACTTC. It codes for CASSVRGYEQYF.